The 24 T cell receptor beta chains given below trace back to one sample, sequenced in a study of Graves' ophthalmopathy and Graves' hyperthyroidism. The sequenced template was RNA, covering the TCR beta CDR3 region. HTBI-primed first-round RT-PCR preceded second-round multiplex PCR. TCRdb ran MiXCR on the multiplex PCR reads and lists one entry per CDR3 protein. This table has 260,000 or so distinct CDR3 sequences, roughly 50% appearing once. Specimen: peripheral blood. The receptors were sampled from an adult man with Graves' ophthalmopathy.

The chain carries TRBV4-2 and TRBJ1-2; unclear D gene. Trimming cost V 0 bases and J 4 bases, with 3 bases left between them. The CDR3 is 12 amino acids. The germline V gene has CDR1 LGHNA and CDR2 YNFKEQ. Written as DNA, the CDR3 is TGTGCCAGCAGCCAAGATTTCTATGGCTACACCTTC. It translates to CASSQDFYGYTF.

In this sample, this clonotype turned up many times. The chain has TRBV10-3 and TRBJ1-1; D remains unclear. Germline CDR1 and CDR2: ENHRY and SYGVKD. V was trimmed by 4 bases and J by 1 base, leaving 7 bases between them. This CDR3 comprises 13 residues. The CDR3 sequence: CAISGGKNTEAFF. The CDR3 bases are TGTGCCATCAGTGGGGGTAAGAACACTGAAGCTTTCTTT.

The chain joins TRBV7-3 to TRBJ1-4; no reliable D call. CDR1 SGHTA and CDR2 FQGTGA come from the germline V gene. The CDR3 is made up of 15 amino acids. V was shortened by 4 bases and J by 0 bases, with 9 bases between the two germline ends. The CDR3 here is CASSWRGATNEKLFF. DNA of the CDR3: TGTGCCAGCAGCTGGCGGGGAGCAACTAATGAAAAACTGTTTTTT.

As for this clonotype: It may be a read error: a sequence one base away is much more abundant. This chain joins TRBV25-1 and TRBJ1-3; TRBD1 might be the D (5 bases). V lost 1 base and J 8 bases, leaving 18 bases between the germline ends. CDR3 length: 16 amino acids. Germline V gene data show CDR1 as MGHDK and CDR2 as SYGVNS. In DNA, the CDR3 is TGTGCCAGCAGTGAATCGGGGGGACTGAGGCGTCACACCATATATTTT. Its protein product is CASSESGGLRRHTIYF.

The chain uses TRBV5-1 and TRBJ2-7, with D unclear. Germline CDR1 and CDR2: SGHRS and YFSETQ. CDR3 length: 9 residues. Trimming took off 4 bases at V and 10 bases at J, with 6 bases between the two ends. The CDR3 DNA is TGCGCCAGCAGCCAGCGACAGTACTTC. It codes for CASSQRQYF.

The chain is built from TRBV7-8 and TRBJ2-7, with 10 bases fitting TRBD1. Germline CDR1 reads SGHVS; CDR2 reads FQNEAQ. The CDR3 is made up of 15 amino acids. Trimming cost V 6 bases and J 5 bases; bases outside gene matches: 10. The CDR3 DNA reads TGTGCCAGCAGTCCGCCGGGACAGGGGAAAAACGAGCAGTACTTC. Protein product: CASSPPGQGKNEQYF.

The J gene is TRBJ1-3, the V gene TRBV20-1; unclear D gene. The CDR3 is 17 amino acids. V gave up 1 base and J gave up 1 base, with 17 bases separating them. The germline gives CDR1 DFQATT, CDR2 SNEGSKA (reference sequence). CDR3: CSARANFERESGNTIYF. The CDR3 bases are TGCAGTGCTAGAGCAAATTTCGAGAGGGAGTCTGGAAACACCATATATTTT.

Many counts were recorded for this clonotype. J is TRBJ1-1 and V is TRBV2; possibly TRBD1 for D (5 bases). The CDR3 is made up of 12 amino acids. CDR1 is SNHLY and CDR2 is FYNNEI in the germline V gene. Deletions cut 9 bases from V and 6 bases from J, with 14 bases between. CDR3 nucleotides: TGTGCCAGTACCAAGGGGACGGCTGAAGCTTTCTTT. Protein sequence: CASTKGTAEAFF. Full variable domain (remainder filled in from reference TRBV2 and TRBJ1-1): EPEVTQTPSHQVTQMGQEVILRCVPISNHLYFYWYRQILGQKVEFLVSFYNNEISEKSEIFDDQFSVERPDGSNFTLKIRSTKLEDSAMYFCASTKGTAEAFFGQGTRLTVV.

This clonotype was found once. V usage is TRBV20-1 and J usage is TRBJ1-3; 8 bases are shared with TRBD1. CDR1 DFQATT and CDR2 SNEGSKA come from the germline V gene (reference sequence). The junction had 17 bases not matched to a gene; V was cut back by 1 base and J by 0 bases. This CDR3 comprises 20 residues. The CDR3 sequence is CSARAPQGQGLLSSGNTIYF. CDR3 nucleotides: TGCAGTGCTAGAGCGCCCCAAGGACAGGGACTTTTGAGCTCTGGAAACACCATATATTTT.

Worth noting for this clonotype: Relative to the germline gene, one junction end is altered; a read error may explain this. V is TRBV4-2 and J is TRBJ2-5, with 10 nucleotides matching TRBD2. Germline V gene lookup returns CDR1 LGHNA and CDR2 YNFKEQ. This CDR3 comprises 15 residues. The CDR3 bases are TGTGCCGGCAGCAGAGCGGGGGGGTACCAAGAGACCCAGTACTTC. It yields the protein CAGSRAGGYQETQYF.

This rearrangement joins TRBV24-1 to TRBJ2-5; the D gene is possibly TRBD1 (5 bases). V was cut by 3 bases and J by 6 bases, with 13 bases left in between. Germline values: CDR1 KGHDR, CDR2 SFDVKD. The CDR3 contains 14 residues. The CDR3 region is CATSDHQGFQTQYF. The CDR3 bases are TGTGCCACCAGTGATCACCAGGGATTTCAGACCCAGTACTTC.

CDR3 DNA: TGCGCCAGCAGCGAGACTAGCGGGACGAACACCGGGGAGCTGTTTTTT. Its translation is CASSETSGTNTGELFF. The chain uses TRBV5-1 and TRBJ2-2, with 11 bases fitting TRBD2. CDR3 length equals 16 residues. V was clipped by 4 bases and J by 0 bases; unmatched bases: 2. Per germline, CDR1 SGHRS and CDR2 YFSETQ.

The CDR3 sequence is CASSAQTGTGELFF. The CDR3 coding sequence is TGTGCCAGCAGCGCCCAGACAGGGACCGGGGAGCTGTTTTTT. The rearrangement uses TRBV11-2 and TRBJ2-2, with TRBD1 matching 7 bases. The V and J ends lost 5 bases and 5 bases, in that order; junction bases with no gene match: 5. CDR3 length equals 14 residues. Germline V gene lookup returns CDR1 SGHAT and CDR2 FQNNGV.

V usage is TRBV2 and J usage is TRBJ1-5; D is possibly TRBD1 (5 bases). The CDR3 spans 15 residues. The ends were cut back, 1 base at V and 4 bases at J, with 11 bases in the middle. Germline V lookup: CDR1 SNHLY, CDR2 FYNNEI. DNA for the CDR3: TGTGCCAGCAGTGAAGGACCGAAGGGGAATCAGCCCCAGCATTTT. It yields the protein CASSEGPKGNQPQHF.

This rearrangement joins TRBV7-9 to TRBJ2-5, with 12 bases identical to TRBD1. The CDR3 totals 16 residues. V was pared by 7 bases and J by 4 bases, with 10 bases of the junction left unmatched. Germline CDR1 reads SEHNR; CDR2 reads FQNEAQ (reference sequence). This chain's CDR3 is CASNPGQGAQVETQYF. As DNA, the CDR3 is TGTGCCAGCAACCCGGGACAGGGGGCGCAGGTAGAGACCCAGTACTTC.

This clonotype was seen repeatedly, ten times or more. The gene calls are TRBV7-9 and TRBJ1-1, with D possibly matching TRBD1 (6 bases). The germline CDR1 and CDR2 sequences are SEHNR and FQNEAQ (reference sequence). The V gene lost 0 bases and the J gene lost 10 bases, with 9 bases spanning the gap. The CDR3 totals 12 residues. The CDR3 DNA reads TGTGCCAGCAGCTTAGCTGGGGGGCCAGCTTTCTTT. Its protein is CASSLAGGPAFF. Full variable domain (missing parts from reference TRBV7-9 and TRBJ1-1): DTGVSQNPRHKITKRGQNVTFRCDPISEHNRLYWYRQTLGQGPEFLTYFQNEAQLEKSRLLSDRFSAERPKGSFSTLEIQRTEQGDSAMYLCASSLAGGPAFFGQGTRLTVV.

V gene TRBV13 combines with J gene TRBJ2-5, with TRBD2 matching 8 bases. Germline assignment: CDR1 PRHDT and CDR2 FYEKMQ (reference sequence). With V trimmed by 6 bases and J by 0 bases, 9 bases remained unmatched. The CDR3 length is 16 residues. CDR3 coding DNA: TGTGCCAGCAGGACCCATAGCGGGGAGAACCAAGAGACCCAGTACTTC. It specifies CASRTHSGENQETQYF.

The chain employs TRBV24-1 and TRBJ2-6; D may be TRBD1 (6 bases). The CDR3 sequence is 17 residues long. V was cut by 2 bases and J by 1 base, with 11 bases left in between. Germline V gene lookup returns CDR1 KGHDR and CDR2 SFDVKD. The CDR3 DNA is TGTGCCACCAGTGATTCCAGGGGAATATCTGGGGCCAACGTCCTGACTTTC. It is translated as CATSDSRGISGANVLTF.

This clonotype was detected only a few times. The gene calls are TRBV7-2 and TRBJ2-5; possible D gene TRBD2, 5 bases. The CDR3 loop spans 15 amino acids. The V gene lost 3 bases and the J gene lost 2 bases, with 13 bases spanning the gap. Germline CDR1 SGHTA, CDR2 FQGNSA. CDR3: CASSFSGSQQETQYF. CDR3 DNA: TGTGCCAGCAGCTTCTCGGGGAGTCAACAAGAGACCCAGTACTTC.

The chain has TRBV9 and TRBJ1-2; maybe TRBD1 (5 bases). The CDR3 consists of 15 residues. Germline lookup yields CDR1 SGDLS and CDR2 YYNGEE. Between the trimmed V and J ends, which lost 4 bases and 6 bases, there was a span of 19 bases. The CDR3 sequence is CASSFTRGGANGYTF. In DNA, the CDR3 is TGTGCCAGCAGCTTTACTCGCGGGGGAGCCAATGGCTACACCTTC. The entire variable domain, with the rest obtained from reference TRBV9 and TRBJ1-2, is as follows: DSGVTQTPKHLITATGQRVTLRCSPRSGDLSVYWYQQSLDQGLQFLIQYYNGEERAKGNILERFSAQQFPDLHSELNLSSLELGDSALYFCASSFTRGGANGYTFGSGTRLTVV.

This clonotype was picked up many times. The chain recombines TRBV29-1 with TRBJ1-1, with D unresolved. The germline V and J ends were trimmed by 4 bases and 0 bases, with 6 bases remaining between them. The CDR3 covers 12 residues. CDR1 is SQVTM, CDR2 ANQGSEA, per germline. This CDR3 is CSVATLNTEAFF. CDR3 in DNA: TGCAGCGTTGCGACGTTGAACACTGAAGCTTTCTTT.

CDR3 sequence (DNA): TGTGCCAGCAGCTTGGGACAGGGGGCCGATAGCAATCAGCCCCAGCATTTT. Translating it yields CASSLGQGADSNQPQHF. J is TRBJ1-5 and V is TRBV11-3, with 12 bases matching TRBD1. This CDR3 contains 17 residues. The germline V gene encodes CDR1 SGHNT and CDR2 YENEEA. V was clipped by 3 bases and J by 0 bases; unmatched bases: 3.

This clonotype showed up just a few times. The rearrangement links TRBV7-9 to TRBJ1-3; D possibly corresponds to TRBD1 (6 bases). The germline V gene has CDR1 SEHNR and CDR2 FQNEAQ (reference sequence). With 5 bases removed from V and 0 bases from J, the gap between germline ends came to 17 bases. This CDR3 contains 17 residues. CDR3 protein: CASSPPLRTASGNTIYF. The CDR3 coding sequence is TGTGCCAGCAGCCCTCCCCTACGGACAGCCTCTGGAAACACCATATATTTT.

The CDR3 sequence is CASSIGGGAVMNTEAFF. CDR3 sequence (DNA): TGTGCCAGTAGTATAGGAGGGGGCGCGGTGATGAACACTGAAGCTTTCTTT. The chain combines TRBV19 with TRBJ1-1; 7 bases are a match to TRBD1. V was clipped by 1 base and J by 0 bases; unmatched bases: 8. The germline V gene encodes CDR1 LNHDA and CDR2 SQIVND (reference sequence). The CDR3 consists of 17 residues.